The T cell receptor (beta chain) under discussion was sequenced for a study of T cell responses to AZD1222 COVID-19 vaccine. Of note for this clone: Antigen: not known.

Produced via immunoSEQ multiplex PCR; TCRdb's table is partial and in-frame only. The table shows roughly 160,000 clones, with approximately 88% occurring only once. Trimming removed 5 bases at V and 5 bases at J, with 23 bases between. Germline assignment: CDR1 SEHNR and CDR2 FQNEAQ (reference sequence). The CDR3 is made up of 17 amino acids. Study-wide results and caveats: Baseline seropositives among AZD1222 recipients totaled only five to seven.

This receptor was taken from an adult who received the AZD1222 COVID-19 vaccine. The sequences come from peripheral blood, collected 28 days after the second AZD1222 dose. This sequence joins TRBV7-9 and TRBJ2-3, with TRBD2 as a possible D gene (7 bases). The DNA of the CDR3 is TGTGCCAGCAGCCCCGGGGGGCCGGGGATGGGGGGAGATACGCAGTATTTT. It codes for CASSPGGPGMGGDTQYF. Complete variable domain (other parts from reference TRBV7-9 and TRBJ2-3): DTGVSQNPRHKITKRGQNVTFRCDPISEHNRLYWYRQTLGQGPEFLTYFQNEAQLEKSRLLSDRFSAERPKGSFSTLEIQRTEQGDSAMYLCASSPGGPGMGGDTQYFGPGTRLTVL.